The clone carrying this TCR beta chain was counted a single time. Its matching antigen is unknown. This may come from a read error, since a much larger clone is one base off. This specimen belongs to a study of T cell repertoires in cytomegalovirus infection. Study background: The public TCR beta signatures pointed to both CMV infection and matching HLA type.

Findings and limits, study-wide: There were carriers of CMV plus the relevant HLA, and cumulative public TCR beta family frequency identified them.

From the reads, TCRdb called clonotypes with MiXCR, one entry per CDR3 protein. The sample contains 550,000 to 850,000 distinct CDR3 sequences, about 33% of which appear only once. Unmatched junction bases numbered 8, after V lost 7 bases and J lost 2 bases. The CDR3 runs to 15 residues. CDR1 and CDR2 from the germline V gene are SNHLY and FYNNEI. Sequenced material: cultured PBMCs, taken from culture after CMV antigen stimulation. The chain links TRBV2 to TRBJ1-5, with 7 bases that match TRBD1. The origin of this receptor is a human donor in good health (CMV status not recorded). Some clones in this sample may be carry-over from other donors' samples. The CDR3 reads CASTPTGIGNQPQHF. CDR3 DNA: TGTGCCAGCACCCCGACAGGGATTGGCAATCAGCCCCAGCATTTT.